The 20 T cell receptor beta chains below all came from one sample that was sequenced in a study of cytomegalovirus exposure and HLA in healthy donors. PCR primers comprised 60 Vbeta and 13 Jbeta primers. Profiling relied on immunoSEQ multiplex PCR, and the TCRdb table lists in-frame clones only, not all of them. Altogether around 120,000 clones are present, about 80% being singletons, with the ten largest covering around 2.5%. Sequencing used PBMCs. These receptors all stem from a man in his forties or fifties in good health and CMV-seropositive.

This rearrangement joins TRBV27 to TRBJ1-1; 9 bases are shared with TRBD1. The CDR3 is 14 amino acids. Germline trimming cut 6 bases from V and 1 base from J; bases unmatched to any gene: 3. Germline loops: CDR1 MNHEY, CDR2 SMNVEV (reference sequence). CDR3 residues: CASSGTGKNTEAFF. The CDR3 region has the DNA TGTGCCAGCAGCGGGACAGGGAAGAACACTGAAGCTTTCTTT.

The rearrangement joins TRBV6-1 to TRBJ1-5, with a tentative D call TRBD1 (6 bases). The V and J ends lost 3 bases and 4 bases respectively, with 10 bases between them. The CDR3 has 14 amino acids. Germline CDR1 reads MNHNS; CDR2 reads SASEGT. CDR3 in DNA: TGTGCCAGCAGTGAGGGGACATCGAATCAGCCCCAGCATTTT. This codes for CASSEGTSNQPQHF.

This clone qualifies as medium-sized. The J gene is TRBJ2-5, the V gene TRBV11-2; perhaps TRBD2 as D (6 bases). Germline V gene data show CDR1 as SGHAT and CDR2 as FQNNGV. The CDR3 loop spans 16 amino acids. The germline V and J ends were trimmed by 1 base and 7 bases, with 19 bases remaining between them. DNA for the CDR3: TGTGCCAGCAGCTTAGGAGGGACCGTGACTAGGGGGACCCAGTACTTC. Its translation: CASSLGGTVTRGTQYF.

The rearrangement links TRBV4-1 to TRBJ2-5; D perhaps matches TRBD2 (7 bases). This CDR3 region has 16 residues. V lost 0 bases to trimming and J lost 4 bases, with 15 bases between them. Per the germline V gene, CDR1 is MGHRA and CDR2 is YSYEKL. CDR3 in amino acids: CASSQEGARGGETQYF. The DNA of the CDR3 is TGCGCCAGCAGCCAAGAGGGGGCTAGGGGGGGAGAGACCCAGTACTTC.

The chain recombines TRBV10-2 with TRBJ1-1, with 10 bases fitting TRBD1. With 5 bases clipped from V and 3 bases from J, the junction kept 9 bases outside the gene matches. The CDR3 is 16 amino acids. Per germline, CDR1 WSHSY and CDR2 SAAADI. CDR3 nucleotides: TGCGCCAGCAGTTTCCCCCCCGGACAGGGGGACACTGAAGCTTTCTTT. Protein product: CASSFPPGQGDTEAFF.

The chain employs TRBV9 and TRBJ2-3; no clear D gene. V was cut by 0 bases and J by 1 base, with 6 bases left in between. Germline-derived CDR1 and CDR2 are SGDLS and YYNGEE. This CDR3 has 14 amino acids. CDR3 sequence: CASSVGQGTDTQYF. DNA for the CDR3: TGTGCCAGCAGCGTAGGGCAGGGCACAGATACGCAGTATTTT.

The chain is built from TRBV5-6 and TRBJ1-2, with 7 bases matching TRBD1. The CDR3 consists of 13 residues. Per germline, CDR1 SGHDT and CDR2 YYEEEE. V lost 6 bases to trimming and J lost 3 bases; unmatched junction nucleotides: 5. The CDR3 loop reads CASTPDRDYGYTF. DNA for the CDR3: TGTGCCAGCACGCCCGACAGGGACTATGGCTACACCTTC.

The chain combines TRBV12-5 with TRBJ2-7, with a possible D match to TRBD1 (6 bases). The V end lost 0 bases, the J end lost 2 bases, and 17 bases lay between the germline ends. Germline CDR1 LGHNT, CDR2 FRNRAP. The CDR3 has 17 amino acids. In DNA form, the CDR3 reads TGTGCTAGTGGTTTGGTATATAGCCAGGGGCTTCCCTACGAGCAGTACTTC. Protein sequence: CASGLVYSQGLPYEQYF.

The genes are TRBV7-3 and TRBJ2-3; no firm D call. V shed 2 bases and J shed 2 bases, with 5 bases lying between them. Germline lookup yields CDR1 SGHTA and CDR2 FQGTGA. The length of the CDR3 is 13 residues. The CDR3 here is CASSLDFTDTQYF. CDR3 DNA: TGTGCCAGCAGCTTAGACTTCACAGATACGCAGTATTTT.

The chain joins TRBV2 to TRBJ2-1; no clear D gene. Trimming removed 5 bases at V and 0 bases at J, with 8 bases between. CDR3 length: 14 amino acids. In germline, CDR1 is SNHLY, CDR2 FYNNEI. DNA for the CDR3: TGTGCCAGCAGTCGAGATAGCTCCTACAATGAGCAGTTCTTC. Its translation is CASSRDSSYNEQFF.

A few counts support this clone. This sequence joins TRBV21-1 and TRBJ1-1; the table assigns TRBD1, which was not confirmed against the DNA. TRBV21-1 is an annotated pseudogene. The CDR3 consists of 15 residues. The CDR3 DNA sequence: TGTGCCAGCAGCGCCTGCCACAGGGTTAACACTGAAGCTTTCTTT. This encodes CASSACHRVNTEAFF.

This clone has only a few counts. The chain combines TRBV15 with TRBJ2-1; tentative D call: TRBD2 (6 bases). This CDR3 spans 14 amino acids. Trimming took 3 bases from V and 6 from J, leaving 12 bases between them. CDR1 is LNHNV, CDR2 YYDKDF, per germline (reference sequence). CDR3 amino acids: CATSSGGTFNEQFF. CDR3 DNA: TGTGCCACCAGCAGTGGAGGGACCTTCAATGAGCAGTTCTTC.

The CDR3 DNA reads as TGTGCCAGCAGTTTGACAGGGGGCTTTAATCAGCCCCAGCATTTT. Its translation is CASSLTGGFNQPQHF. The J gene is TRBJ1-5, the V gene TRBV9; 10 nucleotides agree with TRBD1. The CDR3 loop spans 15 amino acids. After removal of 5 bases from V and 4 bases from J, the junction contained 6 bases not matched to a gene. Germline V CDR1 and CDR2: SGDLS, YYNGEE.

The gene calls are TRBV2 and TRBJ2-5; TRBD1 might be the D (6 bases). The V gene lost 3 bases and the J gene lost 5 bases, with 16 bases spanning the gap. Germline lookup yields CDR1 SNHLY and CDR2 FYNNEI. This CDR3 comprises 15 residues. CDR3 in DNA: TGTGCCAGCAGTGAGGGCAGGACAGCTCCCGAGACCCAGTACTTC. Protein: CASSEGRTAPETQYF.

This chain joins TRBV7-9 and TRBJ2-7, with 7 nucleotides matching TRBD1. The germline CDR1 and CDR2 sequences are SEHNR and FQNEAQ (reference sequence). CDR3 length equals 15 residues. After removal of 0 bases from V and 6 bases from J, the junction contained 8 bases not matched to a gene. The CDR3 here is CASSLAQGSLFEQYF. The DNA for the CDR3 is TGTGCCAGCAGCTTAGCACAGGGGTCTTTGTTCGAGCAGTACTTC.

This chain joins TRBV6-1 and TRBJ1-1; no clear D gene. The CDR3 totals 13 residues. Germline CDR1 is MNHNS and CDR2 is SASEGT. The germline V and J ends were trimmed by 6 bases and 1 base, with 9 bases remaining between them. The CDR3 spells CASRPQRNTEAFF. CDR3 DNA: TGTGCCAGCAGACCACAGAGGAACACTGAAGCTTTCTTT.

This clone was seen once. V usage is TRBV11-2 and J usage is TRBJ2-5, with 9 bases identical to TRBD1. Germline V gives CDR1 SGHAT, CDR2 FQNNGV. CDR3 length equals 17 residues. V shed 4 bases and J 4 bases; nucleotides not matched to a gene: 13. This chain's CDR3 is CASSSGATGQGAETQYF. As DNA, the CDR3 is TGTGCCAGCAGCTCAGGGGCCACGGGACAGGGTGCAGAGACCCAGTACTTC.

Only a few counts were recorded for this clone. In DNA, the CDR3 is TGTGCCAGCAGCTTAGATAAGCAGGCCCTCTACGAGCAGTACTTC. It is translated as CASSLDKQALYEQYF. The chain joins TRBV11-2 to TRBJ2-7; D remains ambiguous. CDR3 length: 15 amino acids. CDR1 is SGHAT and CDR2 is FQNNGV in the germline V gene. Trimming pared 0 bases from V and 3 bases from J, leaving 12 bases between.

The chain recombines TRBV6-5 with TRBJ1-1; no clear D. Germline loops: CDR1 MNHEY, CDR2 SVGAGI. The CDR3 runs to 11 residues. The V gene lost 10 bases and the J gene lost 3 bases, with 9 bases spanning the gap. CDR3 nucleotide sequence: TGTGCCACCTTAATTTACACTGAAGCTTTCTTT. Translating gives CATLIYTEAFF.

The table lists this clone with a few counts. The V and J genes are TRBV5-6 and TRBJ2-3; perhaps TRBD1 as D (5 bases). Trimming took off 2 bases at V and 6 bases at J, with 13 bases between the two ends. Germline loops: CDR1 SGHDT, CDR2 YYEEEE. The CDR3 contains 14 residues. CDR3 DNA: TGTGCCAGCAGCTTAGGCGGCCACAGGGATACGCAGTATTTT. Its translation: CASSLGGHRDTQYF.